These T cell receptor beta chains were read from a single sample in a study of graft-versus-host responses after intestinal transplantation. Their antigen targets remain unknown. Here immunoSEQ multiplex PCR was the method, and the copy in TCRdb shows in-frame clones only, minus some. The sample gives tens of thousands of clones, 75% to 95% of which show up once; 0.1% is in the top ten. Here the sequenced sample was unstimulated CD4+ T cells sorted from spleen or lymph node cells, taken before intestinal transplant. The receptors shown here come from a human donor who received an intestinal transplant. Each CDR3 is given with its conserved first and last residue.

v_call,cdr3_aa
TRBV5-5,CASSSRVANEKLFF
TRBV29-1,CSAGQMNTEAFF
TRBV11-3,CASSLTQAYEQYF
TRBV11-2,CASSSPTGFLSGANVLTF
TRBV12-5,CASGLVQSGTANYSNQPQHF
TRBV14,CASSRSGSSTDTQYF
TRBV4-3,CASSQDILRGQETQYF
TRBV5-1,CASSGLAEAIEQFF
TRBV5-1,CASSSSGYEQYF
TRBV5-1,CASSSTGYGYTF
TRBV6-5,CASSHVRNSPLHF
TRBV7-9,CASSLSLATGELFF
TRBV30,CAWSPRVGVVPTNEQFF
TRBV10-3,CAIRTAGTSVEQYF
TRBV9,CASSLTGGGRWDTQYF
TRBV30,CAWSFQILAGGPSGELFF
TRBV11-3,CASSASVTSGAGQYF
TRBV5-6,CASRRTSGSYEQYF
TRBV6-1,CASSEATQGNTEAFF
TRBV11-3,CASSQSRAGEQFF
TRBV7-2,CASSLVGTSGLTDTQYF
TRBV7-6,CAAVAQPLETQYF
TRBV29-1,CSVVSAGGVDTQYF
TRBV30,CALRDRGITEAFF
TRBV5-4,CASSPGGNGGTEAFF
TRBV7-9,CASRTRQIQSSYEQYF
TRBV10-3,CAISGFGGKLFF
TRBV7-9,CASSLSGEETQYF
TRBV6-7,CASSYPHGRGSGYTF
TRBV9,CASSVVAGGTGELFF
TRBV11-1,CASSALPGTGGNSPLHF
TRBV18,CASHPGPGGSNSPLHF
TRBV18,CASSPPAGIGTDTQYF
TRBV29-1,CSVDGQGGDTQYF
TRBV21-1,CASSKVGGQGSYEQYF
TRBV30,CAWSRDRGLETQYF
TRBV7-2,CASSLNSGLSYEQYF
TRBV2,CASSDGGANYEQYF
TRBV1,CTSSQDPPGENPAFF
TRBV27,CASSLNPRRPPSDNSPLHF
TRBV25-1,CASSGDRGRETQYF
TRBV7-2,CASSLWGRETQYF